The present entry profiles one T cell receptor beta chain with its context. Germline assignment: CDR1 MNHNS and CDR2 SASEGT. The CDR3 totals 15 residues. The V segment lost 6 bases and the J segment 4 bases; nucleotides outside the gene matches: 7. Following RNA extraction, reverse transcription yielded cDNA that acted as the sequencing template. Libraries were prepared by immunoSEQ multiplex PCR; TCRdb keeps only in-frame clonotypes and omits some of them. The sample contains approximately 150,000 clones, less than 70% of which appear only once. This sample's treatment: oral pan-JAK inhibitor, 5-10 mg twice daily. Lesional scalp punch biopsies and peripheral blood were collected from alopecia areata patients. These data belong to a study of CD8+ T cells in alopecia areata.

This TCR came from a human donor with alopecia areata. Sequencing used CD4+ T cells sorted from blood, obtained at week 24, from a patient treated with tofacitinib. This chain connects TRBV6-1 to TRBJ2-3; 10 nucleotides agree with TRBD2. The CDR3 loop is CASRMSGGGADTQYF. As DNA, the CDR3 is TGTGCCAGCAGGATGAGCGGGGGGGGTGCAGATACGCAGTATTTT.